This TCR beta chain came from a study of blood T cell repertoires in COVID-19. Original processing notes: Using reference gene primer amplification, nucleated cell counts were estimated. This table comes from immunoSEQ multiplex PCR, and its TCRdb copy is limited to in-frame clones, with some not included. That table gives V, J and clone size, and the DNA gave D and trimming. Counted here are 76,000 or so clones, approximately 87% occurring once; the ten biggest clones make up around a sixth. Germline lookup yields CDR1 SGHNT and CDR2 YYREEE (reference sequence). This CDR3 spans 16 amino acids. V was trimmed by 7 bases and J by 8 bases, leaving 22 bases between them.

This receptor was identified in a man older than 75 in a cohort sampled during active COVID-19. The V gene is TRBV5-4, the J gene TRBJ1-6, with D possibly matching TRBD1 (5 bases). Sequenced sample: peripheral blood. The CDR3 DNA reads TGTGCCAGCCGAAAAACCACCGGAGGGGTTGATTCACCCCTCCACTTT. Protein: CASRKTTGGVDSPLHF.